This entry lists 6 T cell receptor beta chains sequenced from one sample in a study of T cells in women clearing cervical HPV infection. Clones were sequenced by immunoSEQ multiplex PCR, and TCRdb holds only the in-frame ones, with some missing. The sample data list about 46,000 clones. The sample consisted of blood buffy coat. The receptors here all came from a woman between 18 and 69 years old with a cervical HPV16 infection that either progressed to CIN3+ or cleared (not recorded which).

The part of the CDR3 DNA that was read is TGTGCCAGCAGCTCAAAAGGGGACTACGAG. This codes for CASSSKGDYE. The whole CDR3 protein is CASSSKGDYEQYF. The chain combines TRBV7-8 with TRBJ2-7, with D maybe TRBD1 (5 bases). From the germline J gene comes the end of the CDR3, since the read stops 3 residues before it. V was pared by 4 bases and J by 3 bases, with 10 bases between. The CDR3 extends over 13 amino acids. Germline CDR1 and CDR2: SGHVS and FQNEAQ.

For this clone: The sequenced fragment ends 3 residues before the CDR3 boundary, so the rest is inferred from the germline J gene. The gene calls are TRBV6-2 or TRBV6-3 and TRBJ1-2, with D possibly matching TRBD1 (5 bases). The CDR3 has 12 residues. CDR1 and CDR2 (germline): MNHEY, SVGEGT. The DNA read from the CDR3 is TGTGCCAGCTGGTCGGGGGTCGGGAGC. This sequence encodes CASWSGVGS. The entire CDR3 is CASWSGVGSYTF.

This CDR3 reads CASSPPGQAVLTQYF. The part of the CDR3 DNA that was read is TGTGCCAGCTCACCACCGGGACAGGCCGTATTGACG. The chain combines TRBV18 with TRBJ2-3; 8 nucleotides align to TRBD1. The CDR3 goes on 3 residues after the read ends, and that part is filled in from the germline J gene. This CDR3 has 15 residues. From germline, CDR1 is KGHSH and CDR2 LQKENI.

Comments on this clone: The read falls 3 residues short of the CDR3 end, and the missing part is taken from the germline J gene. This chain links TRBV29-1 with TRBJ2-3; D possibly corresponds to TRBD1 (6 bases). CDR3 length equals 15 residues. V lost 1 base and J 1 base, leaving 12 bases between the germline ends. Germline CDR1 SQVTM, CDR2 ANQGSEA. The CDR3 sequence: CSVEVLGAGTDTQYF. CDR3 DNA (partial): TGCAGCGTTGAAGTTCTGGGGGCTGGCACAGATACG.

The covered CDR3 bases are TGTGCCAGCACTCCTCCCCCAAGACAGCTCTTCATCTACGAG. It codes for CASTPPPRQLFIYE. The full CDR3 protein is CASTPPPRQLFIYEQYF. The chain joins TRBV2 to TRBJ2-7; D is possibly TRBD1 (5 bases). The CDR3 goes on 3 residues after the read ends, and that part is filled in from the germline J gene. This CDR3 spans 17 amino acids. Germline V CDR1 and CDR2: SNHLY, FYNNEI. Trimming pared 7 bases from V and 3 bases from J, leaving 25 bases between.

The CDR3 bases that were read are TGTGCCGGCCAGGGAGAGGTCACAGATACG. This gives the protein CAGQGEVTDT. The whole CDR3 protein reads CAGQGEVTDTQYF. The chain couples TRBV2 to TRBJ2-3; D assignment may be TRBD1 or TRBD2 (5 bases each). The read falls 3 residues short of the CDR3 end, and the missing part is taken from the germline J gene. The CDR3 contains 13 residues. The germline CDR1 and CDR2 sequences are SNHLY and FYNNEI. V lost 11 bases and J 2 bases, leaving 14 bases between the germline ends.